This T cell receptor (beta chain) derives from a study of control samples from healthy donors and cancer patients. The CDR3 contains 14 residues. V lost 2 bases and J lost 2, with 7 bases in between. Germline CDR1 reads MNHEY; CDR2 reads SMNVEV (reference sequence). Some clones are missing from TCRdb's copy, which holds only in-frame ones; the method was immunoSEQ multiplex PCR. The sample includes about 120,000 clones, roughly 93% of them seen just once. Remarks on this clone: The sample has other DNA sequences that encode this CDR3 too.

Source material: blood. This receptor was taken from a man aged 25-45 years in good health. V and J are TRBV27 and TRBJ1-5; weak D call: TRBD1 (6 bases). This CDR3 is CASSLEGGNQPQHF. The CDR3, as DNA: TGTGCCAGCAGTTTAGAGGGGGGCAATCAGCCCCAGCATTTT.